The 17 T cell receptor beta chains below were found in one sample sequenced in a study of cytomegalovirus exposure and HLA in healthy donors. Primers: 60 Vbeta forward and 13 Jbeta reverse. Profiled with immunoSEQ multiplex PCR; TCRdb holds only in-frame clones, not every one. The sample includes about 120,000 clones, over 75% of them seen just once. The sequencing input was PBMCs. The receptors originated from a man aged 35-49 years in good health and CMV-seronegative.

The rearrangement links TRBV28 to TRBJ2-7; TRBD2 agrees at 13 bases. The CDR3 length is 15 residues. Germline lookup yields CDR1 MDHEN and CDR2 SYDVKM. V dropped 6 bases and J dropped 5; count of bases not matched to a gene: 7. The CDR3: CASRGGTSGTHEQYF. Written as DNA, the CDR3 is TGTGCCAGCAGGGGGGGGACTAGCGGGACCCACGAGCAGTACTTC.

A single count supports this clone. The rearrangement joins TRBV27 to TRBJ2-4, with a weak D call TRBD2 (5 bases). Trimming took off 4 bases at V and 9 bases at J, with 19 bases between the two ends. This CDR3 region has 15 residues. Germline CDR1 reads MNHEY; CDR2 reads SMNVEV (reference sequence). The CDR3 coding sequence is TGTGCCAGCAGTTCGACCCTCCTTCTAGGAGGCATTCAGTACTTC. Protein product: CASSSTLLLGGIQYF.

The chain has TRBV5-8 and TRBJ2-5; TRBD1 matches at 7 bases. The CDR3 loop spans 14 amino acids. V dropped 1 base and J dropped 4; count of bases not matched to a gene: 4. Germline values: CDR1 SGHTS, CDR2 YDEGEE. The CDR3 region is CASSLNRGLETQYF. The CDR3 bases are TGTGCCAGCAGCTTGAACAGGGGATTAGAGACCCAGTACTTC.

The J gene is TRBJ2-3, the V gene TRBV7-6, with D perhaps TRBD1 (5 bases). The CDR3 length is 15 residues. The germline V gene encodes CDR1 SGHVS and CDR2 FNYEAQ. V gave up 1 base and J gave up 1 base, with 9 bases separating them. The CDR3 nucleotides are TGTGCCAGCAGCTTAGGTCAGGGTGGCACAGATACGCAGTATTTT. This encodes CASSLGQGGTDTQYF.

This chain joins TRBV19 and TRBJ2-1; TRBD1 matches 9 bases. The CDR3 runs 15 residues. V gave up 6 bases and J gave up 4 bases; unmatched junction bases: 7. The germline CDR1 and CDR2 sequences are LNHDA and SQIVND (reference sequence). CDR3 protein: CASRQGQGIYNEQFF. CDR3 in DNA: TGTGCCAGTAGACAGGGACAGGGTATATACAATGAGCAGTTCTTC.

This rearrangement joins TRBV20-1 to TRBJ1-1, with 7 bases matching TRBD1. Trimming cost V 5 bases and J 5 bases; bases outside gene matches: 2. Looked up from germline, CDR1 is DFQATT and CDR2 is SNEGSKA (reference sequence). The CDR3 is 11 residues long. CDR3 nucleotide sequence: TGCAGTGCTTCAGGGGGGACTGAAGCTTTCTTT. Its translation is CSASGGTEAFF.

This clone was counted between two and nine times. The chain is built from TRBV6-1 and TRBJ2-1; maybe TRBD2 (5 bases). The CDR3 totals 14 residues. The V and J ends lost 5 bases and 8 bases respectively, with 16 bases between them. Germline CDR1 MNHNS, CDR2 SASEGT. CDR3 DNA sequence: TGTGCCAGCAGTTTAAGACTAAGTCTCGATGAGCAGTTCTTC. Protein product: CASSLRLSLDEQFF.

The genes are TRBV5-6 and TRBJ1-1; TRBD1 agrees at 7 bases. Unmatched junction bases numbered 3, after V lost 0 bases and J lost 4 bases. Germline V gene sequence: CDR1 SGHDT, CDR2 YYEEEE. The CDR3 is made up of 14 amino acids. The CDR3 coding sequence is TGTGCCAGCAGCTTGGAGCAGGGGGGCACTGAAGCTTTCTTT. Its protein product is CASSLEQGGTEAFF.

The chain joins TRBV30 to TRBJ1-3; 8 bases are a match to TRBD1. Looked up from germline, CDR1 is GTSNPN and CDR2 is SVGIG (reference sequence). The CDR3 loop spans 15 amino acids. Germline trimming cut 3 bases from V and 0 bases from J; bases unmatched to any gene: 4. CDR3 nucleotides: TGTGCCTGGAGGGACAGGGCAGTCTCTGGAAACACCATATATTTT. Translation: CAWRDRAVSGNTIYF. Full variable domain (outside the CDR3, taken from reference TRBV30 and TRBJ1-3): SQTIHQWPATLVQPVGSPLSLECTVEGTSNPNLYWYRQAAGRGLQLLFYSVGIGQISSEVPQNLSASRPQDRQFILSSKKLLLSDSGFYLCAWRDRAVSGNTIYFGEGSWLTVV.

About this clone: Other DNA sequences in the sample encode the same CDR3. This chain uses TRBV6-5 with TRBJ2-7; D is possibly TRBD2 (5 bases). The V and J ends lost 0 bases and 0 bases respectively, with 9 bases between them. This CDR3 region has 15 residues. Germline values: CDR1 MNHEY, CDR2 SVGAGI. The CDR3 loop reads CASSYSAGSSYEQYF. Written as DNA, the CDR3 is TGTGCCAGCAGTTACTCAGCTGGGAGCTCCTACGAGCAGTACTTC.

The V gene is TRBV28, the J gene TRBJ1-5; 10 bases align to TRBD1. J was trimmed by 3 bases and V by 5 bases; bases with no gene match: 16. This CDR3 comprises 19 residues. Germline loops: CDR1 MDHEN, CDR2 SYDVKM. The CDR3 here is CASSRRRDRGIMDNQPQHF. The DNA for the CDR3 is TGTGCCAGCAGTCGAAGAAGGGACAGGGGTATAATGGACAATCAGCCCCAGCATTTT.

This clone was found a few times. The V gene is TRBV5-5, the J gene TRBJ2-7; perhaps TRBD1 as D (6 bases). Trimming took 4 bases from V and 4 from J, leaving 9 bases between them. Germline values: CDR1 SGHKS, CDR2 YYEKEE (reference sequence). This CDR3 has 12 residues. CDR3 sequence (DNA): TGTGCCAGCAGCATACAGGGTTACGAGCAGTACTTC. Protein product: CASSIQGYEQYF. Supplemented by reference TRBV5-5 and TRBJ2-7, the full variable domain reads DAGVTQSPTHLIKTRGQQVTLRCSPISGHKSVSWYQQVLGQGPQFIFQYYEKEERGRGNFPDRFSARQFPNYSSELNVNALLLGDSALYLCASSIQGYEQYFGPGTRLTVT.

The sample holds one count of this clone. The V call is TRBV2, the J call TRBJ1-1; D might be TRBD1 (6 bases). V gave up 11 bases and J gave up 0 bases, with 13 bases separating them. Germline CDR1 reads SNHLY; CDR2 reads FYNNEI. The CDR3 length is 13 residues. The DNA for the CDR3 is TGTGCCGGAGAGGGACAACTGAACACTGAAGCTTTCTTT. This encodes CAGEGQLNTEAFF. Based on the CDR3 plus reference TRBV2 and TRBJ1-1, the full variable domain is EPEVTQTPSHQVTQMGQEVILRCVPISNHLYFYWYRQILGQKVEFLVSFYNNEISEKSEIFDDQFSVERPDGSNFTLKIRSTKLEDSAMYFCAGEGQLNTEAFFGQGTRLTVV.

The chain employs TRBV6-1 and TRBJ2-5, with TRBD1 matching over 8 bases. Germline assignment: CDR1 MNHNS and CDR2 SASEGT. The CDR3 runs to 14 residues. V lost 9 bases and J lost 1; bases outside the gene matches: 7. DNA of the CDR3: TGTGCCAGTTCAGGGGGCTTGGTCCAAGAGACCCAGTACTTC. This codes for CASSGGLVQETQYF.

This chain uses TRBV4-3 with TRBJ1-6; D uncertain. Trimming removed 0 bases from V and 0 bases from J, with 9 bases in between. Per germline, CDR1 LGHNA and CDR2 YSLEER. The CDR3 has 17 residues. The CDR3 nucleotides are TGCGCCAGCAGCCAAGATTACCAGAACTCCTATAATTCACCCCTCCACTTT. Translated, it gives CASSQDYQNSYNSPLHF.

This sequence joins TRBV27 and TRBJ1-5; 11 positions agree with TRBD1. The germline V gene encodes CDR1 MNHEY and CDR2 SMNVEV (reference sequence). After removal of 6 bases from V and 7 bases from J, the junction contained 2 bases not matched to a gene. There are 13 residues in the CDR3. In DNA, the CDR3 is TGTGCCAGCAGGGACAGGGGGCAACAGCCCCAGCATTTT. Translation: CASRDRGQQPQHF.

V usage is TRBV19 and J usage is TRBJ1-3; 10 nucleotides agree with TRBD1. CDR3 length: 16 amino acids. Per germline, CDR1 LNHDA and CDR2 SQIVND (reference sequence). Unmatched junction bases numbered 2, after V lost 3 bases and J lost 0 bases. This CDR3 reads CASSIGTGASGNTIYF. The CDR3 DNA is TGTGCCAGTAGTATCGGGACAGGGGCCTCTGGAAACACCATATATTTT.